This T cell receptor (beta chain) stems from a study of siplizumab effects on memory and regulatory T cells. Data came from immunoSEQ multiplex PCR; TCRdb stores just in-frame clones and leaves some out. The table shows 100,000 or so clones, with about 94% occurring only once. Trimming cost V 4 bases and J 1 base; bases outside gene matches: 4. Germline V CDR1 and CDR2: SGHNT, YYREEE (reference sequence). The CDR3 contains 16 residues. The rearrangement uses TRBV5-4 and TRBJ2-2, with 10 bases matching TRBD2. The receptor was isolated from a human donor in good health. Sequencing was done on a sample of non-Treg CD4+ T cells sorted from blood. The CDR3 is CASSDSSGRNTGELFF. The CDR3 DNA reads TGTGCCAGCAGCGACTCTAGCGGGAGGAACACCGGGGAGCTGTTTTTT.